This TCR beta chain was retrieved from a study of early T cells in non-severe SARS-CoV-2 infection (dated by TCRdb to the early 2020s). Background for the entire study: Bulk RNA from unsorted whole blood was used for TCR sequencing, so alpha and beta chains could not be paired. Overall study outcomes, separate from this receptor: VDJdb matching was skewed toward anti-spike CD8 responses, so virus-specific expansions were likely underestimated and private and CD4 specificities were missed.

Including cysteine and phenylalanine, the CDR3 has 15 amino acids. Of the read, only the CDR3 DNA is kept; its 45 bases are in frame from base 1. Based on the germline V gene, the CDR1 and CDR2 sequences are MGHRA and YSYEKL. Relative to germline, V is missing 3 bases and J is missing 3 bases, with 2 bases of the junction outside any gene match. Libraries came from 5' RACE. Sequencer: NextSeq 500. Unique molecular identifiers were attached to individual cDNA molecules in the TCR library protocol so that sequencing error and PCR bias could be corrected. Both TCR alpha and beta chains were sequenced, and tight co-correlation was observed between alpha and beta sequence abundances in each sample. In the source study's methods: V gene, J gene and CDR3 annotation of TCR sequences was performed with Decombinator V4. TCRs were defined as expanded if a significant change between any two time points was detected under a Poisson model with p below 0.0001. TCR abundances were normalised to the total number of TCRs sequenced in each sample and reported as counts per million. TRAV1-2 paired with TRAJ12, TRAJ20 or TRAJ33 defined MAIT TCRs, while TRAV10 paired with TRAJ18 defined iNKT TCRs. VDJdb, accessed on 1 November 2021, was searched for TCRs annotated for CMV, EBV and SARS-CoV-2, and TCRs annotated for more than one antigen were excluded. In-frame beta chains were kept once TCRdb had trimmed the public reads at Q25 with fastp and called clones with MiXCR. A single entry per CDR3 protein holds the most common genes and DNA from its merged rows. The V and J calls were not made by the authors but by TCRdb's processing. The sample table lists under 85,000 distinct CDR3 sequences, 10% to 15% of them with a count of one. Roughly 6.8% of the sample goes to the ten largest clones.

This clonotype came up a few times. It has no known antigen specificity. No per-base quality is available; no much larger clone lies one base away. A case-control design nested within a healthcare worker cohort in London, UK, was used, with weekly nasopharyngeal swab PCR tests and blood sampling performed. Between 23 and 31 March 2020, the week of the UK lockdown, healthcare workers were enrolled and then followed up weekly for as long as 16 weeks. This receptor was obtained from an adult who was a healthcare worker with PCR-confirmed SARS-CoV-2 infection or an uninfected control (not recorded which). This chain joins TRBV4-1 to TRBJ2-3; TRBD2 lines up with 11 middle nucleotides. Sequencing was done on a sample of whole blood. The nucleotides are TGCGCCAGCAGCCAGGGACTAGCGGAGACAGATACGCAGTATTTT. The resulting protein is CASSQGLAETDTQYF.